A single TCR beta chain is shown here with its context. Data came from immunoSEQ multiplex PCR; TCRdb stores just in-frame clones and leaves some out. Here the sample table reports around 190,000 clones. The CDR3 consists of 15 residues. Germline-derived CDR1 and CDR2 are SEHNR and FQNEAQ (reference sequence). With 4 bases clipped from V and 2 bases from J, the junction kept 5 bases outside the gene matches. These data belong to a study of control samples from healthy donors and cancer patients. Sequences were obtained from blood. V gene TRBV7-9 combines with J gene TRBJ1-3, with 7 bases matching TRBD1. The TCR sequence derives from a woman in her 30s in good health. The CDR3 DNA is TGTGCCAGCAGCTCCACAGGGGACCCTGGAAACACCATATATTTT. Translating gives CASSSTGDPGNTIYF.